Below are 5 T cell receptor beta chains sequenced from a single sample in a study of blood T cell repertoires in COVID-19. Here immunoSEQ multiplex PCR was the method, and the copy in TCRdb shows in-frame clones only, minus some. The sample shows roughly 300,000 clones, 81% of them seen only once. Sample: peripheral blood. The receptors originated from a woman in her sixties with active or convalescent COVID-19.

The rearrangement uses TRBV18 and TRBJ1-2; 7 bases map to TRBD1. The CDR3 extends over 17 amino acids. V dropped 2 bases and J dropped 5; count of bases not matched to a gene: 14. The germline CDR1 and CDR2 sequences are KGHSH and LQKENI. The CDR3 coding sequence is TGTGCCAGCTCACCAGAGGGGGCTTACGAGGTTAGGTATGGCTACACCTTC. Amino acid sequence: CASSPEGAYEVRYGYTF.

The chain combines TRBV2 with TRBJ2-1; 11 positions match TRBD2. The CDR3 is 16 amino acids. Germline CDR1 SNHLY, CDR2 FYNNEI. V shed 7 bases, J shed 7 bases, and the junction held 12 bases outside the gene matches. CDR3 in DNA: TGTGCCAGCACCGAGGGTAGCGGGGGGGCGGGGAATGAGCAGTTCTTC. Amino acids: CASTEGSGGAGNEQFF.

This sequence joins TRBV6-1 and TRBJ1-2; TRBD1 matches 7 bases. Trimming removed 0 bases from V and 9 bases from J; junction bases left unmatched: 10. The CDR3 loop spans 15 amino acids. Germline V gives CDR1 MNHNS, CDR2 SASEGT. Here the CDR3 DNA reads TGTGCCAGCAGTGAAGCTCCCGGACAGGCTAGAAGCTACACCTTC. Encoded protein: CASSEAPGQARSYTF.

The rearrangement links TRBV30 to TRBJ1-3; D is unresolved. The CDR3 is 15 residues long. V shed 4 bases and J shed 1 base, with 14 bases lying between them. Germline assignment: CDR1 GTSNPN and CDR2 SVGIG (reference sequence). CDR3 in amino acids: CAWTPSLFSGNTIYF. CDR3 nucleotides: TGTGCCTGGACTCCTAGCCTCTTTTCTGGAAACACCATATATTTT. Full variable domain (rest looked up from reference TRBV30 and TRBJ1-3): SQTIHQWPATLVQPVGSPLSLECTVEGTSNPNLYWYRQAAGRGLQLLFYSVGIGQISSEVPQNLSASRPQDRQFILSSKKLLLSDSGFYLCAWTPSLFSGNTIYFGEGSWLTVV.

V is TRBV10-3 and J is TRBJ2-7; 16 nucleotides agree with TRBD2. Losses at the gene ends were 6 bases for V and 5 bases for J; bases not matched to a gene: 13. In germline, CDR1 is ENHRY, CDR2 SYGVKD. This CDR3 comprises 18 residues. The CDR3 is CAIRGTSGGARVGNEQYF. The CDR3 region has the DNA TGTGCCATCAGAGGGACTAGCGGGGGGGCTCGGGTTGGCAACGAGCAGTACTTC.